Listed below are T cell receptor beta chains from one sample, sequenced in a study of Graves' ophthalmopathy and Graves' hyperthyroidism. Each CDR3 protein gets one entry after TCRdb re-called the multiplex PCR reads with MiXCR. The sample yields under 350,000 distinct CDR3 sequences, 17% seen once. The sequencing sample was made of peripheral blood. The origin of the receptors is an adult man with Graves' ophthalmopathy. The CDR3 runs from the conserved cysteine through the conserved F or W. Each record gives: clone size, J gene, D gene, V gene, CDR3 DNA, CDR3 protein. D genes are given only for firm matches. Size is omitted from some rows. Given values are once, few, many or a class for expanded clones.

>NA|TRBJ2-4|NA|TRBV6-1
TGTGCCAGCAGTGAAGTAGCAGGGGAGGCGTACATTCAGTACTTC
CASSEVAGEAYIQYF
>once|TRBJ2-5|TRBD2|TRBV27
TGTGCCAGCAGCCCCCAAAGAGCTAGCGGGATACAAGAGACCCAGTACTTC
CASSPQRASGIQETQYF
>many|TRBJ1-1|NA|TRBV20-1
TGCAGTGCTCCGGGCTTCGCAGGGAACACTGAAGCTTTCTTT
CSAPGFAGNTEAFF
>many|TRBJ1-2|TRBD1|TRBV10-3
TGTGCCATCAGTGATCAAGCAGGGGGCCGCTATGGCTACACCTTC
CAISDQAGGRYGYTF
>many|TRBJ2-7|NA|TRBV30
TGTGCCTGGAGGGGAAACTACGAGCAGTACTTC
CAWRGNYEQYF
>NA|TRBJ2-2|NA|TRBV6-1
TGTGCCAGCGCCAGAGCCAACACCGGGGAGCTGTTTTTT
CASARANTGELFF
>many|TRBJ2-5|TRBD1|TRBV27
TGTGCCAGCAGTACTGGGACAGGGGGCGTAGAGACCCAGTACTTC
CASSTGTGGVETQYF
>many|TRBJ2-7|NA|TRBV27
TGTGCCCGCAGTCCCTCGGGGACAAACTCCTACGAGCAGTACTTC
CARSPSGTNSYEQYF
>many|TRBJ1-3|NA|TRBV15
TGTGCCACCAGCGGTACCCCAGGGGTAGCTGGAAACACCATATATTTT
CATSGTPGVAGNTIYF
>NA|TRBJ2-6|TRBD1|TRBV6-2/TRBV6-3
TGTGCCAGCAGTTACCGTAGACAGGGGGCGACGACTGGGGCCAACGTCCTGACTTTC
CASSYRRQGATTGANVLTF
>many|TRBJ1-2|NA|TRBV11-2
TGTGCCAGCAGCTTAGGGTGGACACCGAACCCCTATGGCTACACCTTC
CASSLGWTPNPYGYTF
>NA|TRBJ2-7|NA|TRBV12-3/TRBV12-4
TGTGCCAGCAGTTTGGCCAATTACGAGCAGTACTTC
CASSLANYEQYF
>many|TRBJ2-5|NA|TRBV6-5
TGTGCCAGCAGTTACGCGGGGGCGTCGGAGACCCAGTACTTC
CASSYAGASETQYF
>many|TRBJ1-1|NA|TRBV4-3
TGCGCCAGCAGCCAAGTAACGAGAGGCACTGAAGCTTTCTTT
CASSQVTRGTEAFF
>many|TRBJ2-5|TRBD2|TRBV19
TGTGCCAGTAGTACCGGGACTAGCGGTGACCTGGGAGAGACCCAGTACTTC
CASSTGTSGDLGETQYF
>many|TRBJ1-2|NA|TRBV5-1
TGCGCCAGCAGCTGGGGGACATCTCCTAACTATGGCTACACCTTC
CASSWGTSPNYGYTF
>many|TRBJ2-7|TRBD2|TRBV29-1
TGCAGCGTTGGGGGGGGAAGCTCCTACGAGCAGTACTTC
CSVGGGSSYEQYF
>many|TRBJ1-1|TRBD1|TRBV9
TGTGCCAGCAGCGCGGGACAGGTCTACACTGAAGCTTTCTTT
CASSAGQVYTEAFF
>many|TRBJ2-2|NA|TRBV4-2
TGTGCCAGCAGCCAAGACGAGGGGCGCGGTGACACCGGGGAGCTGTTTTTT
CASSQDEGRGDTGELFF
>many|TRBJ1-5|NA|TRBV28
TGTGCCAGCAGTCCTCGGGGGGCTGACAATCAGCCCCAGCATTTT
CASSPRGADNQPQHF
>many|TRBJ1-2|TRBD1|TRBV2
TGTGCCGACCGGGACAGCTATGGCTACACCTTC
CADRDSYGYTF
>many|TRBJ1-2|NA|TRBV6-4
TGTGCCAGCAGTGGTCCGGGACACCTTAACTATGGCTACACCTTC
CASSGPGHLNYGYTF
>many|TRBJ1-2|TRBD1|TRBV12-3/TRBV12-4
TGTGCCAGCAGTTTGTACTCCAGGGGGAATTCCTATGGCTACACCTTC
CASSLYSRGNSYGYTF
>many|TRBJ1-2|TRBD1|TRBV2
TGTGCCAGCAGTGAAGAGGGACAGCTCTCTGGCTACACCTTC
CASSEEGQLSGYTF
>many|TRBJ2-7|NA|TRBV5-1
TGCGCCAGCAGCTTGGCCGATAGAACAGCCTACGAGCAGTACTTC
CASSLADRTAYEQYF
>many|TRBJ1-1|TRBD1|TRBV29-1
TGCAGCGTTGCGACAGGGGGGCTTACTGAAGCTTTCTTT
CSVATGGLTEAFF
>many|TRBJ1-5|TRBD1|TRBV15
TGTGCCACCCAATCAGGGGGGCACAGCAATCAGCCCCAGCATTTT
CATQSGGHSNQPQHF
>many|TRBJ2-7|NA|TRBV19
TGTGCCAGCGTTCGCCAGCGGGACACAACCTACGAGCAGTACTTC
CASVRQRDTTYEQYF
>many|TRBJ1-1|NA|TRBV6-2/TRBV6-3
TGTGCCAGCAGTTTACCCGAGGGGGGCGTGAACACTGAAGCTTTCTTT
CASSLPEGGVNTEAFF
>many|TRBJ2-7|TRBD1|TRBV9
TGTGCCAGCAGCATTCAACAGGGGCCCCCCTACGAGCAGTACTTC
CASSIQQGPPYEQYF
>many|TRBJ1-1|TRBD1|TRBV19
TGTGCCAGTAGTATTGCCGGGACAGGGGGTACGGCTGAAGCTTTCTTT
CASSIAGTGGTAEAFF
>many|TRBJ1-2|NA|TRBV15
TGTGCCACCAGCAGAGATTTGACCGGGGATGGCTACACCTTC
CATSRDLTGDGYTF
>many|TRBJ1-2|NA|TRBV4-1
TGCGCCAGCAGCCAATTTTCCAGCCAAGCCCGCTACACCTTC
CASSQFSSQARYTF
>many|TRBJ1-1|NA|TRBV11-2
TGTGCCAGCAGCCCCCTGCTCGGGGGCGGGACTGAAGCTTTCTTT
CASSPLLGGGTEAFF
>NA|TRBJ1-6|NA|TRBV6-1
TGTGCCAGCGGTTCCGCGGTGCGTTCACCCCTCCACTTT
CASGSAVRSPLHF
>many|TRBJ1-5|NA|TRBV2
TGTGCCAGCAGTGGGCAGCGGAGCAATCAGCCCCAGCATTTT
CASSGQRSNQPQHF